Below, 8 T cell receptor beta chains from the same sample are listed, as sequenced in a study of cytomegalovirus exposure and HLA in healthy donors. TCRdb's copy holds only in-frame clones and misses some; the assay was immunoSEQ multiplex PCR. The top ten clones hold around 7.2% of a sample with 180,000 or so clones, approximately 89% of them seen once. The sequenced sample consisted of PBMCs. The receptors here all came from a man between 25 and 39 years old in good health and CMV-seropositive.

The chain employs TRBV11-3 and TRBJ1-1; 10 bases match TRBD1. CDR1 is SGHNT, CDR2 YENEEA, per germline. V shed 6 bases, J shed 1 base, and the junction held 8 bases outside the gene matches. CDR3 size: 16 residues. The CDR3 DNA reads TGTGCCAGCAGTTATATTTGGGACAGGGGGAACACTGAAGCTTTCTTT. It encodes CASSYIWDRGNTEAFF.

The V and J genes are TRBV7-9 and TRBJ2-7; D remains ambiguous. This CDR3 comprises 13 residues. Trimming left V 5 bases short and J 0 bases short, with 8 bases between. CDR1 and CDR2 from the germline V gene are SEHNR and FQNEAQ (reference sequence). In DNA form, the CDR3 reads TGTGCCAGCAGCCCCCCCGGCTCCTACGAGCAGTACTTC. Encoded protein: CASSPPGSYEQYF.

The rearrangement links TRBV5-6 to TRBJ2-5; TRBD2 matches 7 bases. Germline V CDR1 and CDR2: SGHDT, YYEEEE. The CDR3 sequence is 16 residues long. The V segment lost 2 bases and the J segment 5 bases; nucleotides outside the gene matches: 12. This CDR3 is CASSFSRGRAAETQYF. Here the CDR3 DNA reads TGTGCCAGCAGCTTCAGCAGAGGGAGGGCCGCCGAGACCCAGTACTTC.

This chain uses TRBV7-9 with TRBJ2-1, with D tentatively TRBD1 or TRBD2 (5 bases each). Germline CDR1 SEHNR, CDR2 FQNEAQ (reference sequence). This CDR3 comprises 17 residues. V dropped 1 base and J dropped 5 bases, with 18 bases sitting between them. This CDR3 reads CASSLGRIWDANNEQFF. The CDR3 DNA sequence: TGTGCCAGCAGCTTAGGGCGGATCTGGGACGCCAACAATGAGCAGTTCTTC.

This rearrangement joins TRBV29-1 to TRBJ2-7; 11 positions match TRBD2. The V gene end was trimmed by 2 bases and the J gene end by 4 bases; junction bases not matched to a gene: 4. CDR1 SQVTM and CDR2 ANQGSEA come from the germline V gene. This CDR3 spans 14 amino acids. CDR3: CSVETSGSLYEQYF. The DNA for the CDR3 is TGCAGCGTTGAAACTAGCGGGAGTCTGTACGAGCAGTACTTC.

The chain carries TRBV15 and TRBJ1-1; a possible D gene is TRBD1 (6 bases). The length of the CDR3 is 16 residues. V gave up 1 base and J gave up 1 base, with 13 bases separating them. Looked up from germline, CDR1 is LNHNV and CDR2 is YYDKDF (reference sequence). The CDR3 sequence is CATSRVPRTANTEAFF. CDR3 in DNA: TGTGCCACCAGCAGAGTCCCCCGGACAGCGAACACTGAAGCTTTCTTT.

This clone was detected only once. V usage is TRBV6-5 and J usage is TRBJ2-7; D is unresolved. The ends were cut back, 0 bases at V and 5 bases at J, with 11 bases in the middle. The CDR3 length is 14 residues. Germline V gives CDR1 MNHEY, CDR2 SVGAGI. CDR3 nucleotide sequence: TGTGCCAGCAGTTACTCAACTGGGATTAACGAGCAGTACTTC. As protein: CASSYSTGINEQYF.

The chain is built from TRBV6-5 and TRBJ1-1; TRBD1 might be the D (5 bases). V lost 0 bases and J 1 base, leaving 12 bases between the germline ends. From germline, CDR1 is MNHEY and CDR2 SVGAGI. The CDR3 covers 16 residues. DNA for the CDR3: TGTGCCAGCAGTTACTCGATTGGGGGTGGGAACACTGAAGCTTTCTTT. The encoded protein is CASSYSIGGGNTEAFF.